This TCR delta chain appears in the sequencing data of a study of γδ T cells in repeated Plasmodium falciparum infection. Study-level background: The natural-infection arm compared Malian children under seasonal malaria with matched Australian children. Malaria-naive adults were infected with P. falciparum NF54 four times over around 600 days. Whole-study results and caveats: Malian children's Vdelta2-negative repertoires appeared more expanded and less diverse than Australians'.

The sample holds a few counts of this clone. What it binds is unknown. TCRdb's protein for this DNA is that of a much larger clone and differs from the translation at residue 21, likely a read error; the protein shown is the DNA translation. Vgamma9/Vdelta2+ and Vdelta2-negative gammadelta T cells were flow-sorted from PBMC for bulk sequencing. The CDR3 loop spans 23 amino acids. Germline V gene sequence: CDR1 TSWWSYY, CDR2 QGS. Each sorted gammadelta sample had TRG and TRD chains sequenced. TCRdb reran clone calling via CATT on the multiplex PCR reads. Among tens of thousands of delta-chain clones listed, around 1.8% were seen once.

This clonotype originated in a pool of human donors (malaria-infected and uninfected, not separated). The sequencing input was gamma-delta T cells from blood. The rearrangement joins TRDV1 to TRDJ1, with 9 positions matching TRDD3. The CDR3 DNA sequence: TGTGCTCTTGCGAGGATCGTTCCTAAGTGGGGCCGGATGATGGGGGGATACACCGATAAACGCATCTTT. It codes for CALARIVPKWGRMMGGYTDKRIF.